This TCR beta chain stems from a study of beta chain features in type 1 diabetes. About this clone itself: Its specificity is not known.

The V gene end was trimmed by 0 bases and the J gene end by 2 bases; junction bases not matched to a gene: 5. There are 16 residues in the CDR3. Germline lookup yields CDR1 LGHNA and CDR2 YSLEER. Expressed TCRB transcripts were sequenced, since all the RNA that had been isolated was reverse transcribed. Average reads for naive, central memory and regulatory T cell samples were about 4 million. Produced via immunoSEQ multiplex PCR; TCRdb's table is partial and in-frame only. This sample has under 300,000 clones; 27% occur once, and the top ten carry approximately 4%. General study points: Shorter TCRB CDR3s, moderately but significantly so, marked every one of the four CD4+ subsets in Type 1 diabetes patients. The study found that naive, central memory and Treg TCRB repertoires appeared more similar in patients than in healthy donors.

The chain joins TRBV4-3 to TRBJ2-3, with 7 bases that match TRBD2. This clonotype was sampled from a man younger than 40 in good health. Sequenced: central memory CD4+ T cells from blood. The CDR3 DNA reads TGCGCCAGCAGCCAAGATCCTAGCGGAGTCACAGATACGCAGTATTTT. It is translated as CASSQDPSGVTDTQYF.